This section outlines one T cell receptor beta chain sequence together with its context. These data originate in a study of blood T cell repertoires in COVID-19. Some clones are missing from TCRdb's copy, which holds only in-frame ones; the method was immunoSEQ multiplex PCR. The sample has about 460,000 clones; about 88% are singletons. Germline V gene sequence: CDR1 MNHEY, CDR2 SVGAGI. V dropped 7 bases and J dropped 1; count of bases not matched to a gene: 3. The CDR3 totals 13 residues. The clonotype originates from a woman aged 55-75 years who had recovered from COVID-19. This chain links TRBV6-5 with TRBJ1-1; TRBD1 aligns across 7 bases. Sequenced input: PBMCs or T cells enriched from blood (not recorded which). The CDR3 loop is CASITGANTEAFF. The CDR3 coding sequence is TGTGCCAGCATTACAGGGGCGAACACTGAAGCTTTCTTT.